These T cell receptor beta chains were read from a single sample in a study of identical twins. Via MiXCR, TCRdb re-called the 5' RACE reads, giving one row per CDR3 protein. The sample records some 1,600,000 distinct CDR3 sequences, about 32% being singletons. Sample: cord blood. These receptors all stem from a newborn girl in good health. Each CDR3 is given with its conserved first and last residue. D genes are given only for firm matches. Size tells how often a clone was seen (once, few, many) or the class of an expanded clone, and some rows leave it out.

TRBJ2-3,TRBV2,NA,NA,CASPERGLKDTQYF,TGTGCCAGCCCGGAAAGAGGACTCAAAGATACGCAGTATTTT
TRBJ2-3,TRBV12-3/TRBV12-4,once,TRBD2,CASSSRLGSGFTDTEYF,TGTGCCAGCAGTTCCCGACTGGGTAGCGGGTTTACAGATACGGAGTATTTT
TRBJ2-7,TRBV11-2,few,TRBD1,CASSPTGDRAHEQYF,TGTGCCAGCAGTCCCACCGGAGACAGGGCCCACGAGCAGTACTTC
TRBJ2-3,TRBV24-1,NA,TRBD1,CATSDPRTGSTDTQYF,TGTGCCACCAGTGATCCCCGGACAGGGAGCACAGATACGCAGTATTTT
TRBJ2-3,TRBV7-2,few,NA,CASSLATASGTDTQYF,TGTGCCAGCAGCTTAGCTACGGCTAGCGGCACAGATACGCAGTATTTT
TRBJ2-7,TRBV5-5,NA,TRBD2,CASSLELAGRSYEQYF,TGTGCCAGCAGCTTGGAACTAGCGGGGAGATCCTACGAGCAGTACTTC
TRBJ2-2,TRBV4-1,NA,NA,CASSQDQELFF,TGCGCCAGCAGCCAAGATCAGGAGCTGTTTTTT
TRBJ2-5,TRBV7-2,NA,TRBD2,CASSFTSGGTQETQYF,TGTGCCAGCAGCTTCACTAGCGGGGGGACCCAAGAGACCCAGTACTTC
TRBJ2-7,TRBV20-1,NA,TRBD2,CSAGLLAGDYEQYF,TGCAGTGCTGGACTCCTAGCGGGGGACTACGAGCAGTACTTC
TRBJ2-3,TRBV5-1,NA,TRBD2,CASLSGTSVGTDTQYF,TGCGCCAGCCTTTCCGGGACTAGCGTTGGAACAGATACGCAGTATTTT
TRBJ2-7,TRBV3-1,NA,NA,CASSQGPDRSTRTYEQYF,TGTGCCAGCAGCCAAGGACCTGACAGGTCCACCCGAACGTACGAGCAGTACTTC
TRBJ1-1,TRBV10-3,few,TRBD1,CAISAGGTGNTEAFF,TGTGCCATCAGTGCTGGGGGGACAGGCAACACTGAAGCTTTCTTT
TRBJ2-7,TRBV20-1,few,TRBD1,CSASRTGVYEQYF,TGCAGTGCTTCCCGGACAGGGGTCTACGAGCAGTACTTC
TRBJ1-5,TRBV6-6,NA,TRBD1,CASSYGPGGGNQPQHF,TGTGCCAGCAGTTACGGTCCAGGGGGAGGCAATCAGCCCCAGCATTTT
TRBJ2-1,TRBV25-1,NA,TRBD2,CASSDGGLVGNEQFF,TGTGCCAGCAGTGATGGCGGACTAGTTGGCAATGAGCAGTTCTTC
TRBJ2-1,TRBV14,many,NA,CASRPIGGYNEQFF,TGTGCCAGCAGACCAATCGGAGGTTACAATGAGCAGTTCTTC
TRBJ2-1,TRBV12-2,NA,NA,CASRLAYRLAQSSYNEQFF,TGTGCAAGTCGCTTAGCGTACCGACTAGCGCAGAGCTCCTACAATGAGCAGTTCTTC
TRBJ2-7,TRBV2,few,NA,CASSNRPSYEQYF,TGTGCCAGCAGCAACAGGCCCTCCTACGAGCAGTACTTC
TRBJ2-1,TRBV4-2,NA,NA,CASSQEFSLAPTYNEQFF,TGTGCCAGCAGCCAAGAATTCTCACTAGCCCCCACGTACAATGAGCAGTTCTTC
TRBJ1-5,TRBV10-3,NA,NA,CAISETTEYSNQPQHF,TGTGCCATCAGTGAGACCACAGAGTATAGCAATCAGCCCCAGCATTTT
TRBJ1-5,TRBV12-5,NA,TRBD1,CASGLVRGQGVRNQPQHF,TGTGCTAGTGGTTTGGTAAGGGGACAGGGGGTGCGCAATCAGCCCCAGCATTTT
TRBJ2-7,TRBV2,few,NA,CASSEALSRVLSYEQYF,TGTGCCAGCAGTGAAGCGCTATCTCGGGTCCTCTCCTACGAGCAGTACTTC
TRBJ2-2,TRBV29-1,few,TRBD2,CSAAGGPNTGELFF,TGCAGCGCTGCGGGAGGGCCGAACACCGGGGAGCTGTTTTTT
TRBJ2-1,TRBV6-6,NA,NA,CASSYPGREKFF,TGTGCCAGCAGTTACCCCGGACGGGAAAAGTTCTTC
TRBJ1-4,TRBV20-1,few,NA,CSAQPTNEKLFF,TGCAGTGCCCAGCCCACTAATGAAAAACTGTTTTTT
TRBJ2-3,TRBV12-3/TRBV12-4,many,NA,CASSFGPGSTDTQYF,TGTGCCAGCAGTTTTGGCCCGGGCAGCACAGATACGCAGTATTTT
TRBJ2-5,TRBV5-1,once,TRBD2,CASSLLAGGPGETQYF,TGCGCCAGCAGCTTGCTAGCGGGGGGGCCGGGAGAGACCCAGTACTTC
TRBJ1-2,TRBV9,NA,TRBD1,CASSVVPDRGRGNYGYTF,TGTGCCAGCAGCGTAGTCCCGGACAGGGGGCGAGGGAACTATGGCTACACCTTC